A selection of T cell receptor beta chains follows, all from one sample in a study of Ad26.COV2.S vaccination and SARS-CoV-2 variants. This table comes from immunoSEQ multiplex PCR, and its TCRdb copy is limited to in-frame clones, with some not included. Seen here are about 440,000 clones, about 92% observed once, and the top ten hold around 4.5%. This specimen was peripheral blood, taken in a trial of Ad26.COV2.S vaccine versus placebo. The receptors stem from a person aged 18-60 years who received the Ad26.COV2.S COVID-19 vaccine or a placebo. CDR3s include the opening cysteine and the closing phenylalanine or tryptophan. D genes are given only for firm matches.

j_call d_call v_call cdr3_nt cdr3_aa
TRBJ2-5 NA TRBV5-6 TGTGCCAGCAGCCTAGACAGCTGGTACCAAGAGACCCAGTACTTC CASSLDSWYQETQYF
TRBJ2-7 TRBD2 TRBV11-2 TGTGCCAGCGCAATGGGACTAGCGGACCCCTACGAGCAGTACTTC CASAMGLADPYEQYF
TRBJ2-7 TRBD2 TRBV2 TGTGCCAGCAGTGAAGGCCCGGGGACTAGCCGATACTACGAGCAGTACTTC CASSEGPGTSRYYEQYF
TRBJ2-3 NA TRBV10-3 TGTGCCATCAGTGAGTCGGGCGCAGATACGCAGTATTTT CAISESGADTQYF
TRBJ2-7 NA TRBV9 TGTGCCAGCAGCGTAGGCGTCGGGGACTACGAGCAGTACTTC CASSVGVGDYEQYF
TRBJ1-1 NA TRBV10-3 TGTGCCATCGGGGCTTCGCTGAACACTGAAGCTTTCTTT CAIGASLNTEAFF
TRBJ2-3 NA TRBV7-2 TGTGCCAGCAGCTCTCGGGGACGAATGTCCTTGGATACGCAGTATTTT CASSSRGRMSLDTQYF
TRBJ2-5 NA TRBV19 TGTGCCAGTAGTATAGGAGTAGGAGTCCAAGAGACCCAGTACTTC CASSIGVGVQETQYF
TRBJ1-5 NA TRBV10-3 TGTGCCATCAGTGAGTCTGGGGGAGCTCAGCCCCAGCATTTT CAISESGGAQPQHF
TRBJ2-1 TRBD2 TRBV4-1 TGCGCCAGCAGCCAGGCAATTCTAGCGGATGAGCAGTTCTTC CASSQAILADEQFF
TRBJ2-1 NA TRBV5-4 TGTGCCAGCAGCCCAACTTCAGAGAACAATGAGCAGTTCTTC CASSPTSENNEQFF
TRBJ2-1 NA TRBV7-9 TGTGCCAGCGAACCCAGGGACAGGGGACTAGCTAGTGAGCAGTTCTTC CASEPRDRGLASEQFF
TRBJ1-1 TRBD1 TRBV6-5 TGTGCCAGCAGTTACGGGACAGGGGGTTTTAACACTGAAGCTTTCTTT CASSYGTGGFNTEAFF
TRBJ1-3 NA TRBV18 TGTGCCAGCTCACCACCGGTCTCGGGGAACACCATATATTTT CASSPPVSGNTIYF
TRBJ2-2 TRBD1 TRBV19 TGTGCCAGTAGTGTCCGGGACAGGGGGCGAACGAACACCGGGGAGCTGTTTTTT CASSVRDRGRTNTGELFF
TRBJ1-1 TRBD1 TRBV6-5 TGTGCCAGCAGCCCAGGGGGTACTGAAGCTTTCTTT CASSPGGTEAFF
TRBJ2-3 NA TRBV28 TGTGCCACAGGCACAGATACGCAGTATTTT CATGTDTQYF